A selection of T cell receptor beta chains follows, all from one sample in a study of PD-1 blockade in classical Hodgkin lymphoma. Only in-frame clones appear in the TCRdb table, and some are missing; sequencing was by immunoSEQ multiplex PCR. The table has tens of thousands of clones, around four fifths seen once. The sample in question was peripheral blood mononuclear cells (PBMCs), obtained before the fourth cycle of nivolumab. These receptors were obtained from a human donor with classical Hodgkin lymphoma. Each CDR3 is given with its conserved first and last residue. A D gene is named only where the DNA matches it firmly. Clone size, where shown, is once, few, many, or a class for clones that have expanded.

J gene,clone size,D gene,V gene,CDR3 DNA,CDR3 protein
TRBJ2-7,once,.,TRBV2,TGTGCCAGCAGTGATTCACCATCCTACGAGCAGTACTTC,CASSDSPSYEQYF
TRBJ2-7,few,TRBD1,TRBV6-5,TGTGCCAGCAGAAGGACAGGGGGGGCCTACGAGCAGTACTTC,CASRRTGGAYEQYF
TRBJ1-4,.,.,TRBV7-9,TGTGCCAGCAGCTTTCTGGGGGGCTGGAATGAAAAACTGTTTTTT,CASSFLGGWNEKLFF
TRBJ2-2,once,TRBD1,TRBV9,TGTGCCAGCAGCTCTGGGACAGGGAACACCGGGGAGCTGTTTTTT,CASSSGTGNTGELFF
TRBJ2-3,.,.,TRBV7-2,TGTGCCAGCAGCTTTATGTCGAGCGCGGTACGGCAGTATTTT,CASSFMSSAVRQYF
TRBJ2-1,.,TRBD2,TRBV6-5,TGTGCCAGCAGTTACTCGCCGACTAGCGGGAGTTACTTCTTC,CASSYSPTSGSYFF
TRBJ2-4,.,TRBD1,TRBV28,TGTGCCACAAGACGACAGGGCAAAAACATTCAGTACTTC,CATRRQGKNIQYF
TRBJ1-4,few,TRBD1,TRBV2,TGTGCCAGCAGTCCACAGGGGGTAAGGGGTGAAAAACTGTTTTTT,CASSPQGVRGEKLFF
TRBJ2-3,.,.,TRBV27,TGTGCCAGCAGTTTAGGCATTCCTGGCGATACGCAGTATTTT,CASSLGIPGDTQYF
TRBJ1-2,.,.,TRBV25-1,TGTGCCAGCAGTGTTAGCGAGGGCTATGGCTACACCTTC,CASSVSEGYGYTF
TRBJ1-1,.,.,TRBV2,TGTGCCAGCTCAGTAGAAGGGATGAACACTGAAGCTTTCTTT,CASSVEGMNTEAFF
TRBJ2-2,.,TRBD2,TRBV19,TGTGCCTCCCGAGGGCGGGGGGTCACCGGGGAGCTGTTTTTT,CASRGRGVTGELFF
TRBJ2-3,once,.,TRBV11-2,TGTGCCAGCAGCTTAGTTGGTGTGGCAGGAGATACGCAGTATTTT,CASSLVGVAGDTQYF
TRBJ2-1,.,.,TRBV7-7,TGTGCTAGCAGCTTAGATAGCGATTCCTACAATGAGCAGTTCTTC,CASSLDSDSYNEQFF
TRBJ1-1,.,.,TRBV5-6,TGTGCCAGCAGCTTGGGAGGGCCGGCTGAAGCTTTCTTT,CASSLGGPAEAFF
TRBJ1-6,.,.,TRBV10-1,TGCGCCAGCAGTGAAAGGTGGAATTCACCCCTCCACTTT,CASSERWNSPLHF
TRBJ2-5,.,.,TRBV7-9,TGTGCCAGCAGCTTTGGGGGCAAAGAGACCCAGTACTTC,CASSFGGKETQYF
TRBJ2-2,.,.,TRBV10-3,TGTGCCATCAGTGAGTCTCGGGGACCGACCACCGGGGAGCTGTTTTTT,CAISESRGPTTGELFF
TRBJ2-1,.,.,TRBV6-5,TGTGCCAGCAGTTACTCGGGCCTTGAGCAGTTCTTC,CASSYSGLEQFF
TRBJ2-3,.,.,TRBV28,TGTGCCAGCAGTTCTCCCCCCGAGATTACAGATACGCAGTATTTT,CASSSPPEITDTQYF
TRBJ2-3,.,.,TRBV11-2,TGTGCCAGCAGCTTGGTTAGCGGATCTAGCACAGATACGCAGTATTTT,CASSLVSGSSTDTQYF
TRBJ1-3,.,.,TRBV4-1,TGCGCCAGCAGCCAAGTAGTTACCCCTGGAAACACCATATATTTT,CASSQVVTPGNTIYF
TRBJ2-7,.,.,TRBV5-6,TGTGCCAGCAGCTTGGGCCGGGGTGGGCAGTACTTC,CASSLGRGGQYF
TRBJ1-1,once,.,TRBV19,TGTGCCAGTGCCGGACAGACGAACACTGAAGCTTTCTTT,CASAGQTNTEAFF
TRBJ2-2,.,TRBD2,TRBV4-2,TGTGCCAGCAGCCAAGTGCTAGCGGGAGGAGCCGGGGAGCTGTTTTTT,CASSQVLAGGAGELFF
TRBJ1-1,once,.,TRBV4-2,TGTGCCAGCAGCCAAGACAGGGCTGCGAACACTGAAGCTTTCTTT,CASSQDRAANTEAFF
TRBJ1-1,.,TRBD1,TRBV13,TGTGCCAGCAGGCGAGGGGGCGGGATCGCTGAAGCTTTCTTT,CASRRGGGIAEAFF
TRBJ1-2,.,.,TRBV28,TGTGCCAGCACCCCTTTGGATCGGGGTAGGTATGGCTACACCTTC,CASTPLDRGRYGYTF
TRBJ2-5,.,.,TRBV27,TGTGCCAGCAGTTTATCTTGGCGGGGAAATTTCCAAGAGACCCAGTACTTC,CASSLSWRGNFQETQYF
TRBJ1-5,.,.,TRBV6-5,TGTGCCAGCAGTTATAATGTGAATCAGCCCCAGCATTTT,CASSYNVNQPQHF
TRBJ1-2,.,TRBD1,TRBV27,TGTGCCAGCAGTCGGCAGGGGGCGGACGGCTACACCTTC,CASSRQGADGYTF
TRBJ2-2,.,.,TRBV9,TGTGCCAGCAGCGGGAGTGTCGTCACCGGGGAGCTGTTTTTT,CASSGSVVTGELFF
TRBJ2-2,.,TRBD2,TRBV27,TGTGCCAGCAGGGGACCGGGACTAGTAACCGGGGAGCTGTTTTTT,CASRGPGLVTGELFF
TRBJ1-5,.,.,TRBV9,TGTGCCAGCAGCGCTGATAGCAATCAGCCCCAGCATTTT,CASSADSNQPQHF
TRBJ2-1,.,.,TRBV27,TGTGCCAGCAGTTTGGGTAGACTCAATGAGCAGTTCTTC,CASSLGRLNEQFF
TRBJ2-7,.,.,TRBV11-2,TGTGCCAGCAGCTTGAGAGGACAGAGCGAGCAGTACTTC,CASSLRGQSEQYF
TRBJ2-3,.,.,TRBV6-1,TGTGCCAGCACCGACAGTAGCACAGATACGCAGTATTTT,CASTDSSTDTQYF